One and the same sample provided the 26 T cell receptor beta chains below, sequenced in a study of cytomegalovirus exposure and HLA in healthy donors. The PCR ran on 60 Vbeta and 13 Jbeta primers. Clones were sequenced by immunoSEQ multiplex PCR, and TCRdb holds only the in-frame ones, with some missing. The sample totals under 250,000 clones. Sample: PBMCs. The source is a girl aged 2-9 years in good health and CMV-seropositive.

The chain joins TRBV11-2 to TRBJ1-1; 7 nucleotides match TRBD1. The CDR3 is made up of 15 amino acids. Germline assignment: CDR1 SGHAT and CDR2 FQNNGV. The trim removed 5 bases at V and 0 bases at J, leaving 6 bases unmatched. The CDR3 reads CASSRTGDLNTEAFF. The CDR3 DNA reads TGTGCCAGCAGCCGAACAGGGGACCTGAACACTGAAGCTTTCTTT.

The chain links TRBV5-6 to TRBJ1-2; 12 bases agree with TRBD1. CDR3 length: 16 residues. After removal of 2 bases from V and 3 bases from J, the junction contained 5 bases not matched to a gene. Germline CDR1 SGHDT, CDR2 YYEEEE. CDR3 nucleotide sequence: TGTGCCAGCAGCTTAACCGGGACAGGGGGCTACTATGGCTACACCTTC. Amino acids: CASSLTGTGGYYGYTF.

The chain joins TRBV19 to TRBJ2-1, with TRBD2 identical over 8 bases. With 9 bases clipped from V and 7 bases from J, the junction kept 5 bases outside the gene matches. This CDR3 is 12 amino acids long. Germline V gene data show CDR1 as LNHDA and CDR2 as SQIVND (reference sequence). CDR3 in amino acids: CASGRAYNEQFF. The CDR3 nucleotides read TGTGCCAGCGGGAGGGCGTATAATGAGCAGTTCTTC.

This chain links TRBV7-4 with TRBJ2-7; 7 bases map to TRBD1. V gave up 4 bases and J gave up 0 bases; unmatched junction bases: 12. The CDR3 runs 17 residues. CDR1 is SGHVT and CDR2 is SQSDAQ in the germline V gene. The CDR3 DNA reads TGTGCCAGCAGCTCCGAATCCGGGACAGAAAGCTCCTACGAGCAGTACTTC. Encoded protein: CASSSESGTESSYEQYF.

The chain carries TRBV29-1 and TRBJ2-3; the D is unclear. Per germline, CDR1 SQVTM and CDR2 ANQGSEA. This CDR3 comprises 15 residues. V was pared by 1 base and J by 0 bases, with 11 bases between. In DNA, the CDR3 is TGCAGCGTTGAAGGGGCAGTTTCTAGCACAGATACGCAGTATTTT. This sequence encodes CSVEGAVSSTDTQYF.

V gene TRBV6-5 combines with J gene TRBJ2-5; 7 nucleotides align to TRBD2. V shed 5 bases, J shed 3 bases, and the junction held 3 bases outside the gene matches. The CDR3 is made up of 13 amino acids. Germline V gene lookup returns CDR1 MNHEY and CDR2 SVGAGI. CDR3: CASSPSGKETQYF. The CDR3 nucleotides are TGTGCCAGCAGTCCTAGCGGTAAAGAGACCCAGTACTTC.

This sequence joins TRBV29-1 and TRBJ2-2; TRBD2 aligns across 10 bases. The CDR3 totals 14 residues. The junction had 6 bases not matched to a gene; V was cut back by 7 bases and J by 4 bases. Germline CDR1 is SQVTM and CDR2 is ANQGSEA. This CDR3 reads CSAASGSLTGELFF. CDR3 in DNA: TGCAGCGCCGCTAGCGGGAGTCTCACCGGGGAGCTGTTTTTT.

V and J are TRBV5-1 and TRBJ2-3; TRBD2 might be the D (6 bases). V lost 3 bases and J lost 6, with 14 bases in between. Looked up from germline, CDR1 is SGHRS and CDR2 is YFSETQ. The CDR3 spans 14 residues. The CDR3 sequence: CASSYGGLSDTQYF. DNA of the CDR3: TGCGCCAGCAGCTACGGAGGGCTCTCGGATACGCAGTATTTT.

The chain uses TRBV29-1 and TRBJ1-5; 7 bases line up with TRBD1. Trimming at V came to 7 bases and at J to 5 bases, leaving 8 bases not matched to a gene. CDR3 length: 13 amino acids. CDR1 is SQVTM and CDR2 is ANQGSEA in the germline V gene. The chain's CDR3 is CSASQGGDQPQHF. CDR3 coding DNA: TGCAGCGCAAGCCAGGGGGGTGATCAGCCCCAGCATTTT.

The chain employs TRBV7-9 and TRBJ2-5; 10 bases fit TRBD1. The better agreement between TRBJ2-7 and the DNA end casts doubt on the J call. This CDR3 contains 16 residues. Germline V gene sequence: CDR1 SEHNR, CDR2 FQNEAQ (reference sequence). The CDR3 region has the DNA TGTGCCAGCAGCACCCCGGGACAGGGGTTTCACTACGAGCAGTACTTC. As protein: CASSTPGQGFHYEQYF.

The V and J genes are TRBV11-2 and TRBJ2-3; 9 nucleotides match TRBD2. This CDR3 spans 16 amino acids. The germline gives CDR1 SGHAT, CDR2 FQNNGV. The trim removed 1 base at V and 3 bases at J, leaving 5 bases unmatched. CDR3 residues: CASSLGVLAGTDTQYF. The CDR3 bases are TGTGCCAGCAGCTTAGGAGTCCTAGCGGGAACAGATACGCAGTATTTT.

This chain uses TRBV5-1 with TRBJ1-5, with 7 nucleotides matching TRBD1. Trimming cost V 0 bases and J 3 bases; bases outside gene matches: 3. CDR3 size: 15 residues. Germline CDR1 SGHRS, CDR2 YFSETQ. The CDR3: CASSLGDSHNQPQHF. The CDR3, as DNA: TGCGCCAGCAGCTTGGGGGACAGCCACAATCAGCCCCAGCATTTT.

This chain links TRBV7-9 with TRBJ2-7; 8 bases are a match to TRBD1. V lost 4 bases and J lost 4; bases outside the gene matches: 6. Germline CDR1 and CDR2: SEHNR and FQNEAQ (reference sequence). The CDR3 contains 14 residues. The CDR3 DNA follows: TGTGCCAGCAGCTGGGAACAGGGGGAGTACGAGCAGTACTTC. This gives the protein CASSWEQGEYEQYF.

The chain uses TRBV7-5 and TRBJ1-5; the D call in the table, TRBD1, was not verified against the DNA. TRBV7-5 is classified as a pseudogene. The CDR3 is 15 residues long. In DNA, the CDR3 is TGTGTCAGAAGCTTAGCCAGGGGGCGGGATCAGCCCCAGCATTTT. Protein: CVRSLARGRDQPQHF.

A word on this clone: A read error may produce the germline difference seen at one junction end. The rearrangement uses TRBV27 and TRBJ2-1, with a possible D match to TRBD2 (5 bases). Germline CDR1 MNHEY, CDR2 SMNVEV (reference sequence). The CDR3 loop spans 14 amino acids. In DNA form, the CDR3 reads TGTGTCAGCAGTAATAGCGCCGCCTACAATGAGCAGTTCTTC. This encodes CVSSNSAAYNEQFF.

V gene TRBV21-1 combines with J gene TRBJ1-2; TRBD1, the table's D call, was not compared with the DNA. TRBV21-1 is a listed pseudogene. The CDR3 is 15 amino acids. CDR3 DNA: TGTGCCAGCAAATCCTTTCGACAGGGCAGAGGTGGCTACACCTTC. Translated: CASKSFRQGRGGYTF.

The chain employs TRBV4-1 and TRBJ1-3; 7 bases are shared with TRBD1. The CDR3 is made up of 16 amino acids. The germline V gene has CDR1 MGHRA and CDR2 YSYEKL. V dropped 2 bases and J dropped 1; count of bases not matched to a gene: 5. As DNA, the CDR3 is TGCGCCAGCAGCCAAACAGGGGCCCCTTCTGGAAACACCATATATTTT. Its protein product is CASSQTGAPSGNTIYF.

V and J are TRBV19 and TRBJ2-1; 13 nucleotides agree with TRBD2. The germline V gene encodes CDR1 LNHDA and CDR2 SQIVND (reference sequence). Trimming cost V 8 bases and J 5 bases; bases outside gene matches: 18. The CDR3 loop spans 19 amino acids. Written as DNA, the CDR3 is TGTGCCAGTTCCCCCCCATGGGAGGGACTAGCGGGGTCGAACAATGAGCAGTTCTTC. Translated, it gives CASSPPWEGLAGSNNEQFF.

Details on this clone: Germline and junction disagree at one end, which may indicate a read error. This chain connects TRBV14 to TRBJ1-2; TRBD1 might be the D (5 bases). CDR1 is SGHDN and CDR2 is FVKESK in the germline V gene. There are 13 residues in the CDR3. CDR3: CASSPTGVLTRNF. DNA of the CDR3: TGTGCCAGCAGCCCCACGGGGGTTCTGACCCGTAACTTC.

The chain recombines TRBV14 with TRBJ2-5, with D tentatively TRBD1 (5 bases). CDR1 is SGHDN and CDR2 is FVKESK in the germline V gene. V was shortened by 1 base and J by 7 bases, with 13 bases between the two germline ends. This CDR3 region has 14 residues. Here the CDR3 reads CASSQGTILWTQYF. Here the CDR3 DNA reads TGTGCCAGCAGCCAAGGGACAATACTGTGGACCCAGTACTTC.

The chain couples TRBV19 to TRBJ2-7, with TRBD2 matching 8 bases. From germline, CDR1 is LNHDA and CDR2 SQIVND (reference sequence). V was pared by 3 bases and J by 7 bases, with 5 bases of the junction left unmatched. This CDR3 has 13 residues. The CDR3 sequence is CASSISGSGEQYF. The CDR3 nucleotides read TGTGCCAGTAGTATCAGCGGGAGTGGAGAGCAGTACTTC.

The V and J genes are TRBV13 and TRBJ2-1; a weak D match, TRBD1 (6 bases). Germline V CDR1 and CDR2: PRHDT, FYEKMQ (reference sequence). V was shortened by 5 bases and J by 6 bases, with 11 bases between the two germline ends. The CDR3 length is 13 residues. CDR3 DNA: TGTGCCAGCAGCCCTCGACAGGTCAATGAGCAGTTCTTC. It codes for CASSPRQVNEQFF.

The chain employs TRBV9 and TRBJ2-5; 7 bases agree with TRBD1. The CDR3 has 14 residues. V lost 5 bases and J lost 2; bases outside the gene matches: 6. Germline V gives CDR1 SGDLS, CDR2 YYNGEE. The CDR3 DNA follows: TGTGCCAGCAGTGACAGGGTTCTTCAAGAGACCCAGTACTTC. Its translation is CASSDRVLQETQYF.

The chain joins TRBV18 to TRBJ2-2; D is undetermined. Germline-derived CDR1 and CDR2 are KGHSH and LQKENI. V gave up 2 bases and J gave up 3 bases, with 4 bases separating them. This CDR3 has 13 residues. As DNA, the CDR3 is TGTGCCAGCTCACCAGACTACACCGGGGAGCTGTTTTTT. Protein: CASSPDYTGELFF.

The chain is built from TRBV25-1 and TRBJ1-1; D gene ambiguous. V lost 8 bases to trimming and J lost 12 bases, with 22 bases between them. The CDR3 has 13 amino acids. Per the germline V gene, CDR1 is MGHDK and CDR2 is SYGVNS. CDR3 amino acids: CASRSTPGDGTFF. In DNA form, the CDR3 reads TGTGCCAGCCGATCTACCCCCGGGGATGGAACTTTCTTT. The full variable domain, its missing parts supplied by reference TRBV25-1 and TRBJ1-1, is EADIYQTPRYLVIGTGKKITLECSQTMGHDKMYWYQQDPGMELHLIHYSYGVNSTEKGDLSSESTVSRIRTEHFPLTLESARPSHTSQYLCASRSTPGDGTFFGQGTRLTVV.

The V and J genes are TRBV7-3 and TRBJ2-3; 9 bases line up with TRBD2. Trimming cost V 3 bases and J 0 bases; bases outside gene matches: 1. CDR3 length: 15 amino acids. Germline-derived CDR1 and CDR2 are SGHTA and FQGTGA. CDR3 sequence reads: CASSFTSGSTDTQYF. CDR3 DNA sequence: TGTGCCAGCAGCTTCACTAGCGGGAGCACAGATACGCAGTATTTT.